What follows are 21 T cell receptor beta chains derived from one specimen sequenced in a study of Ad26.COV2.S vaccination and SARS-CoV-2 variants. The sample's treatment: 15 to 20 received Ad26.COV2.S at low or high dose, single or two shots; roughly five received placebo; per-sample allocation not given. Samples analyzed were those drawn on day 63 after the first vaccine or placebo injection. Generated by immunoSEQ multiplex PCR, the TCRdb table keeps only in-frame clones and is missing some. Among 380,000 or so clones listed, approximately 86% were seen once. Here the sequenced sample was peripheral blood, taken in a trial of Ad26.COV2.S vaccine versus placebo. The receptor set was obtained from a person aged 18-65 years who received the Ad26.COV2.S COVID-19 vaccine or a placebo.

J is TRBJ2-3 and V is TRBV7-9; either TRBD1 or TRBD2 may supply D (6 bases each). The V gene's germline CDR1 is SEHNR and CDR2 FQNEAQ (reference sequence). V was clipped by 2 bases and J by 0 bases, with 12 bases between them. The CDR3 extends over 16 amino acids. CDR3 loop: CASSLHRGGSTDTQYF. The CDR3 DNA sequence: TGTGCCAGCAGCTTACACCGAGGGGGGAGCACAGATACGCAGTATTTT.

The rearrangement uses TRBV28 and TRBJ1-1, with TRBD1 as a possible D gene (6 bases). CDR3 length: 13 residues. Germline V gene lookup returns CDR1 MDHEN and CDR2 SYDVKM. Trimming pared 8 bases from V and 7 bases from J, leaving 17 bases between. This CDR3 reads CASGGAGVIEAFF. The DNA of the CDR3 is TGTGCCAGCGGGGGGGCAGGCGTTATTGAAGCTTTCTTT.

This sequence joins TRBV28 and TRBJ1-3; TRBD1 might be the D (5 bases). This CDR3 contains 16 residues. The germline V gene has CDR1 MDHEN and CDR2 SYDVKM. The germline V and J ends were trimmed by 6 bases and 4 bases, with 19 bases remaining between them. The CDR3 region has the DNA TGTGCCAGCAGATCCGGGACGAACGTCCAAGGAAACACCATATATTTT. Its protein is CASRSGTNVQGNTIYF. The full variable domain, with the rest looked up from reference TRBV28 and TRBJ1-3, is DVKVTQSSRYLVKRTGEKVFLECVQDMDHENMFWYRQDPGLGLRLIYFSYDVKMKEKGDIPEGYSVSREKKERFSLILESASTNQTSMYLCASRSGTNVQGNTIYFGEGSWLTVV.

This chain uses TRBV11-2 with TRBJ2-7; D might be TRBD1 (5 bases). The CDR3 has 16 amino acids. The V end lost 5 bases, the J end lost 0 bases, and 17 bases lay between the germline ends. CDR1 is SGHAT and CDR2 is FQNNGV in the germline V gene. CDR3 sequence reads: CASSPINFDSSYEQYF. The DNA of the CDR3 is TGTGCCAGCAGCCCTATCAACTTTGACAGCTCCTACGAGCAGTACTTC.

The gene calls are TRBV18 and TRBJ1-1, with TRBD1 as a possible D gene (6 bases). The V and J ends lost 3 bases and 7 bases respectively, with 18 bases between them. The CDR3 totals 15 residues. The germline CDR1 and CDR2 sequences are KGHSH and LQKENI. The CDR3 loop reads CASSPLTGQTIEAFF. For the CDR3, the DNA is TGTGCCAGCTCACCTCTTACGGGACAAACTATTGAAGCTTTCTTT. Based on the CDR3 plus reference TRBV18 and TRBJ1-1, the full variable domain is NAGVMQNPRHLVRRRGQEARLRCSPMKGHSHVYWYRQLPEEGLKFMVYLQKENIIDESGMPKERFSAEFPKEGPSILRIQQVVRGDSAAYFCASSPLTGQTIEAFFGQGTRLTVV.

The rearrangement uses TRBV2 and TRBJ1-4; D may be TRBD1 (5 bases). Germline CDR1 SNHLY, CDR2 FYNNEI. The CDR3 spans 13 residues. Trimming cost V 9 bases and J 8 bases, with 16 bases left between them. The DNA for the CDR3 is TGTGCCAGTAGCCGGGACCTGCGGGAAAAACTGTTTTTT. Residues: CASSRDLREKLFF. The whole variable domain, filled in from reference TRBV2 and TRBJ1-4, reads EPEVTQTPSHQVTQMGQEVILRCVPISNHLYFYWYRQILGQKVEFLVSFYNNEISEKSEIFDDQFSVERPDGSNFTLKIRSTKLEDSAMYFCASSRDLREKLFFGSGTQLSVL.

The rearrangement joins TRBV29-1 to TRBJ2-3; TRBD2 aligns across 7 bases. CDR1 is SQVTM and CDR2 is ANQGSEA in the germline V gene. The junction had 2 bases not matched to a gene; V was cut back by 3 bases and J by 2 bases. The CDR3 runs 13 residues. The DNA of the CDR3 is TGCAGCGTTGACCGGGGGGACACAGATACGCAGTATTTT. Protein sequence: CSVDRGDTDTQYF.

The J gene is TRBJ1-5, the V gene TRBV21-1. TRBV21-1 is labeled a pseudogene. CDR3 length: 14 amino acids. The chain's CDR3 is CASSKRVGNQPQHF. The CDR3 region has the DNA TGTGCCAGCAGCAAACGGGTTGGCAATCAGCCCCAGCATTTT.

The chain recombines TRBV7-9 with TRBJ2-7; D perhaps matches TRBD1 (5 bases). V dropped 2 bases and J dropped 5 bases, with 10 bases sitting between them. The CDR3 has 13 residues. Germline V lookup: CDR1 SEHNR, CDR2 FQNEAQ (reference sequence). CDR3 sequence reads: CASSLQGVNEQYF. The DNA of the CDR3 is TGTGCCAGCAGCTTACAGGGTGTTAACGAGCAGTACTTC.

The chain employs TRBV4-2 and TRBJ2-1; no clear D gene. The CDR3 contains 14 residues. Trimming left V 5 bases short and J 8 bases short, with 16 bases between. Germline values: CDR1 LGHNA, CDR2 YNFKEQ. CDR3: CASSSRPGIDEQFF. The CDR3 DNA follows: TGTGCCAGCAGCTCCCGCCCAGGTATCGATGAGCAGTTCTTC.

The chain links TRBV6-2 or TRBV6-3 to TRBJ2-1; 9 nucleotides align to TRBD2. This CDR3 region has 18 residues. Germline-derived CDR1 and CDR2 are MNHEY and SVGEGT. V shed 4 bases and J 7 bases; nucleotides not matched to a gene: 17. The CDR3 nucleotides read TGTGCCAGCAGTTCCCCAACGTGGCGGGAGGGCCGAAGGAATGAGCAGTTCTTC. This sequence encodes CASSSPTWREGRRNEQFF.

The rearrangement joins TRBV4-3 to TRBJ1-1; tentatively, D is TRBD1 (5 bases). Germline-derived CDR1 and CDR2 are LGHNA and YSLEER. Between the trimmed V and J ends, which lost 4 bases and 5 bases, there was a span of 14 bases. CDR3 length equals 14 residues. The CDR3 region has the DNA TGCGCCAGCAGCCCAGGCGGGGGAGGGACTGAAGCTTTCTTT. Protein sequence: CASSPGGGGTEAFF.

V usage is TRBV24-1 and J usage is TRBJ2-7; 9 bases line up with TRBD1. Per the germline V gene, CDR1 is KGHDR and CDR2 is SFDVKD. The CDR3 totals 16 residues. V lost 4 bases and J lost 0; bases outside the gene matches: 6. The CDR3 DNA is TGTGCCACCAGTGACTCCGGGACAGGGACCTCCTACGAGCAGTACTTC. It yields the protein CATSDSGTGTSYEQYF.

This clone was observed a few times. The chain carries TRBV5-4 and TRBJ1-6; D unresolved. Trimming shortened V by 3 bases and J by 3 bases, and 7 bases separated the two germline ends. The CDR3 is made up of 14 amino acids. Germline values: CDR1 SGHNT, CDR2 YYREEE (reference sequence). The CDR3 sequence is CASSSRDYNSPLHF. Here the CDR3 DNA reads TGTGCCAGCAGCTCCCGGGACTATAATTCACCCCTCCACTTT. The full variable domain, its missing parts supplied by reference TRBV5-4 and TRBJ1-6, is ETGVTQSPTHLIKTRGQQVTLRCSSQSGHNTVSWYQQALGQGPQFIFQYYREEENGRGNFPPRFSGLQFPNYSSELNVNALELDDSALYLCASSSRDYNSPLHFGNGTRLTVT.

J is TRBJ1-2 and V is TRBV5-1, with D unclear. This CDR3 contains 14 residues. V shed 0 bases and J shed 6 bases, with 12 bases lying between them. The germline CDR1 and CDR2 sequences are SGHRS and YFSETQ. This CDR3 is CASSLEVVENGYTF. In DNA, the CDR3 is TGCGCCAGCAGCTTGGAGGTGGTAGAGAATGGCTACACCTTC.

The chain joins TRBV7-9 to TRBJ2-7; 8 nucleotides line up with TRBD1. CDR3 length: 14 residues. Per the germline V gene, CDR1 is SEHNR and CDR2 is FQNEAQ (reference sequence). V shed 3 bases and J 3 bases; nucleotides not matched to a gene: 4. This CDR3 is CASSLGTGVYEQYF. The CDR3 bases are TGTGCCAGCAGCTTGGGGACAGGAGTCTACGAGCAGTACTTC.

V gene TRBV7-2 combines with J gene TRBJ2-1; D possibly corresponds to TRBD1 (5 bases). The CDR3 extends over 15 amino acids. Germline V CDR1 and CDR2: SGHTA, FQGNSA. Trimming shortened V by 6 bases and J by 0 bases, and 12 bases separated the two germline ends. The CDR3 DNA is TGTGCCAGCAGGACAGCGCGGAGCTCCTACAATGAGCAGTTCTTC. It translates to CASRTARSSYNEQFF.

The CDR3 nucleotides read TGTGCCATCAGGACTGGGGAGGAGGAGACCCAGTACTTC. It encodes CAIRTGEEETQYF. The chain has TRBV10-3 and TRBJ2-5, with a weak D call TRBD2 (6 bases). Deletions cut 6 bases from V and 5 bases from J, with 13 bases between. The CDR3 has 13 residues. Germline V gene lookup returns CDR1 ENHRY and CDR2 SYGVKD.

The J gene is TRBJ2-7, the V gene TRBV4-3; 9 bases line up with TRBD2. CDR1 LGHNA and CDR2 YSLEER come from the germline V gene. J was trimmed by 2 bases and V by 1 base; bases with no gene match: 6. CDR3 length: 16 amino acids. The CDR3 nucleotides read TGCGCCAGCAGCCAAGGCCCCAGCGGGGGGACCTACGAGCAGTACTTC. Translating gives CASSQGPSGGTYEQYF.

The V and J genes are TRBV19 and TRBJ1-4; D is undetermined. The length of the CDR3 is 13 residues. V lost 1 base to trimming and J lost 6 bases, with 6 bases between them. Germline CDR1 is LNHDA and CDR2 is SQIVND (reference sequence). CDR3 nucleotide sequence: TGTGCCAGTAGTATAGCTTGGGATGAAAAACTGTTTTTT. It is translated as CASSIAWDEKLFF.

The CDR3 DNA sequence: TGTGCCAGCAGCTCCACTAGCGGGAGGCGCGAGCAGTACTTC. Encoded protein: CASSSTSGRREQYF. The chain uses TRBV7-2 and TRBJ2-7; 12 bases align to TRBD2. CDR1 and CDR2 (germline): SGHTA, FQGNSA. The V and J ends lost 4 bases and 6 bases, in that order; junction bases with no gene match: 4. The CDR3 is 14 amino acids.